This T cell receptor (beta chain) was recovered during a study of blood T cell repertoires in COVID-19 (dated by TCRdb to about 2020). With regard to the full study: Collaborator samples came from the United States, Italy and Spain and covered acute and convalescent phases of COVID-19. The material from the prospective study consisted of cDNA or gDNA derived from T cells, B-cell-depleted T cells, or PBMCs. Deeply sampled blood TCRbeta repertoires from subjects exposed to, actively infected with, or recovered from COVID-19 were included in the dataset. The repertoires were released in a freely available public database meant as a resource for research on the immune response to SARS-CoV-2. Samples came from the ongoing ImmuneRACE study (first 160 participants) plus 1,254 subjects from 6 global collaborators. Nearly every sample came with metadata listing a de-identified subject ID, COVID-19 status, age in years and sex. Where HLA class I and class II types were available, the types were taken from metadata supplied by the sample provider, not from assay-based typing. The research as a whole found: Clinical and demographic metadata were provided uncurated, with the amount varying by source and participant.

TCRbeta CDR3 regions were amplified from genomic DNA using the immunoSEQ Assay, a bias-controlled multiplex PCR. Concerning the study's data processing: The number of nucleated cells in each sample was estimated by amplification of reference gene primers within the assay. Sequence reads were collapsed and filtered to measure the absolute abundance of every unique TCRbeta CDR3 rearrangement. Productive Simpson clonality was computed per sample as the square root of Simpson's diversity index over productive rearrangements. The table comes from immuneACCESS by way of TCRdb, which keeps in-frame sequences with V and J called. Part of the clones is missing from these tables; in studies checked, under half for an unresolved V gene and the rest for unknown reasons. Clonal size and the V and J genes are those of that table, whereas D and trimming came from the DNA. The sample yields some 31,000 clones; roughly 90% were counted once. The ten largest account for 9.5% to 15% of the sample.

CDR1 and CDR2 (SEHNR, FQNEAQ) derive from the germline V gene (reference sequence). The germline ends are 8 bases apart after V is trimmed by 6 bases and J by 3 bases. The CDR3, cysteine through phenylalanine, is 12 amino acids long. The read is trimmed to its CDR3 DNA, 36 bases read in frame from base 1. Each collaborating institution followed its own protocols to collect whole blood in K2EDTA tubes. For TCRbeta analysis, collaborators shipped samples in one of three forms: frozen whole blood, isolated PBMCs, or DNA extracted from either of those sample types. As for this clone: The clone's antigen remains unknown. Base-call qualities are not available, and no considerably larger clone is one nucleotide away.

The sequenced sample was peripheral blood. The receptor chain draws on TRBV7-9 and TRBJ2-5; there is no confident call for the D gene. The receptor was isolated from a human donor in a cohort sampled during active COVID-19. In nucleotides, the sequence is TGTGCCAGCAGACTCGCAAAAGAGACCCAGTACTTC. It specifies CASRLAKETQYF.